The 21 T cell receptor beta chains reported below all come from one sample, sequenced in a study of response to subunit inactivated influenza vaccine. TCRdb reanalysed the RT-PCR reads using MiXCR and keeps one entry per CDR3 protein. The sample consists of hundreds of thousands of distinct CDR3 sequences, 12% of them appearing once. The sample here was PBMCs from blood, taken on the day of vaccination. These receptors all stem from a man aged 50 or older who received an inactivated influenza vaccine.

This clonotype has more than one count but fewer than ten. The chain is built from TRBV20-1 and TRBJ2-3; weak D call: TRBD2 (7 bases). V was cut by 6 bases and J by 4 bases, with 20 bases left in between. The CDR3 is made up of 15 amino acids. Per germline, CDR1 DFQATT and CDR2 SNEGSKA (reference sequence). The CDR3 is CSATPSQGRADTQYF. The DNA for the CDR3 is TGCAGTGCCACCCCCAGCCAGGGGAGGGCAGATACGCAGTATTTT.

This clonotype has only a few counts. The chain joins TRBV7-9 to TRBJ1-6; no clear D gene. Germline V CDR1 and CDR2: SEHNR, FQNEAQ (reference sequence). The CDR3 covers 15 residues. V gave up 1 base and J gave up 5 bases, with 9 bases separating them. The CDR3: CASSLGTSDNSPLHF. Here the CDR3 DNA reads TGTGCCAGCAGCTTAGGAACATCGGATAATTCACCCCTCCACTTT.

The sample holds a few counts of this clonotype. The chain links TRBV12-3 or TRBV12-4 to TRBJ2-1, with a possible D match to TRBD2 (6 bases). The CDR3 length is 14 residues. Trimming took off 3 bases at V and 4 bases at J, with 10 bases between the two ends. In DNA, the CDR3 is TGTGCCAGCAGTTTTCGACTAGGGTACAATGAGCAGTTCTTC. It codes for CASSFRLGYNEQFF.

The rearrangement links TRBV5-1 to TRBJ2-1, with a weak D call TRBD2 (6 bases). The CDR3 covers 14 residues. Germline CDR1 reads SGHRS; CDR2 reads YFSETQ. Trimming stripped 4 bases from V and 6 bases from J, with 14 bases between. CDR3 amino acids: CASSLGGPSNEQFF. In nucleotides, the CDR3 is TGCGCCAGCAGCCTGGGAGGCCCATCCAATGAGCAGTTCTTC.

As DNA, the CDR3 is TGTGCCAGCAGCTTAGGGGGGGCAGGGCTCAATGAGCAGTTCTTC. This encodes CASSLGGAGLNEQFF. The V and J genes are TRBV7-2 and TRBJ2-1; D could derive from TRBD1 or TRBD2 (6 bases each). The CDR3 loop spans 15 amino acids. The germline gives CDR1 SGHTA, CDR2 FQGNSA. V lost 1 base and J lost 6, with 13 bases in between.

This sequence joins TRBV7-2 and TRBJ1-1; 7 bases line up with TRBD1. The CDR3 loop spans 14 amino acids. Germline loops: CDR1 SGHTA, CDR2 FQGNSA. The V and J ends lost 6 bases and 1 base, in that order; junction bases with no gene match: 5. Here the CDR3 DNA reads TGTGCCAGCAGACACGGGACAGAGAACACTGAAGCTTTCTTT. It yields the protein CASRHGTENTEAFF.

This clonotype has just a few counts. The chain joins TRBV12-3 or TRBV12-4 to TRBJ1-1; D is uncertain. The CDR3 totals 13 residues. V lost 2 bases to trimming and J lost 7 bases, with 11 bases between them. The CDR3 protein is CASSLIAGSEAFF. DNA for the CDR3: TGTGCCAGCAGTTTAATTGCCGGGAGTGAAGCTTTCTTT.

Ten or more counts support this clonotype. V is TRBV20-1 and J is TRBJ2-1, with 9 bases fitting TRBD1. The germline gives CDR1 DFQATT, CDR2 SNEGSKA (reference sequence). The CDR3 loop spans 13 amino acids. Unmatched junction bases numbered 7, after V lost 5 bases and J lost 8 bases. CDR3 in DNA: TGCAGTGCTGAACTGGACAGGGGCTATGAGCAGTTCTTC. As protein: CSAELDRGYEQFF.

This sequence joins TRBV4-3 and TRBJ2-3; 9 bases agree with TRBD1. From germline, CDR1 is LGHNA and CDR2 YSLEER. Trimming took 3 bases from V and 5 from J; bases not matched to a gene: 12. The CDR3 sequence is 17 residues long. The CDR3 nucleotides are TGCGCCAGCAGCCAGAACCCTCCGGGACAGGGAGGAGATACGCAGTATTTT. Translation gives CASSQNPPGQGGDTQYF.

In DNA form, the CDR3 reads TGTGCCAGCAGTGATTTACATTCGATGGATACGCAGTATTTT. It is translated as CASSDLHSMDTQYF. This chain uses TRBV2 with TRBJ2-3, with no clear D. The CDR3 extends over 14 amino acids. Per the germline V gene, CDR1 is SNHLY and CDR2 is FYNNEI. Between the trimmed V and J ends, which lost 3 bases and 6 bases, there was a span of 13 bases.

This clonotype was seen more than once but under ten times. V is TRBV4-2 and J is TRBJ2-3; D not resolved. This CDR3 contains 18 residues. CDR1 and CDR2 (germline): LGHNA, YNFKEQ. V lost 4 bases, J lost 0 bases, and 20 bases lay in between. CDR3: CASSPLLVASTSTDTQYF. Written as DNA, the CDR3 is TGTGCCAGCAGCCCACTCCTCGTCGCGAGCACTAGCACAGATACGCAGTATTTT.

The chain joins TRBV20-1 to TRBJ2-3; D ambiguous. Germline CDR1 reads DFQATT; CDR2 reads SNEGSKA (reference sequence). V was clipped by 3 bases and J by 1 base, with 11 bases between them. CDR3 length equals 14 residues. The CDR3 nucleotides are TGCAGTGCTAGGGGCCCGCTACGCACAGATACGCAGTATTTT. Residues: CSARGPLRTDTQYF.

The chain recombines TRBV20-1 with TRBJ2-1; D gene ambiguous. Trimming took 4 bases from V and 9 from J, leaving 19 bases between them. Germline CDR1 and CDR2: DFQATT and SNEGSKA (reference sequence). CDR3 length: 14 residues. The CDR3 is CSANQKSSLGEQFF. The CDR3 DNA follows: TGCAGTGCTAACCAGAAGTCCTCCTTGGGTGAGCAGTTCTTC.

The chain carries TRBV19 and TRBJ2-7; D is possibly TRBD1 (6 bases). Germline V lookup: CDR1 LNHDA, CDR2 SQIVND (reference sequence). This CDR3 has 13 amino acids. V was clipped by 9 bases and J by 5 bases, with 17 bases between them. This CDR3 is CASRGQLSHEQYF. Here the CDR3 DNA reads TGTGCCAGCCGAGGACAGTTGAGCCACGAGCAGTACTTC.

There are many counts of this clonotype. The rearrangement links TRBV12-3 or TRBV12-4 to TRBJ2-5; no reliable D call. The V end lost 1 base, the J end lost 0 bases, and 6 bases lay between the germline ends. The CDR3 runs to 14 residues. The chain's CDR3 is CASSLESYQETQYF. DNA of the CDR3: TGTGCCAGCAGTTTAGAAAGTTACCAAGAGACCCAGTACTTC.

The chain recombines TRBV24-1 with TRBJ2-1; D is undetermined. Germline lookup yields CDR1 KGHDR and CDR2 SFDVKD. The CDR3 is made up of 14 amino acids. Trimming took off 5 bases at V and 6 bases at J, with 13 bases between the two ends. The CDR3 sequence: CATSAFFDGNEQFF. DNA for the CDR3: TGTGCCACCAGTGCGTTCTTTGATGGCAATGAGCAGTTCTTC.

A few counts support this clonotype. This chain connects TRBV12-3 or TRBV12-4 to TRBJ2-1, with TRBD2 matching 8 bases. This CDR3 contains 15 residues. With V trimmed by 8 bases and J by 6 bases, 12 bases remained unmatched. CDR3 region: CASGEAGALVNEQFF. The CDR3 DNA follows: TGTGCCAGCGGGGAAGCGGGAGCATTGGTCAATGAGCAGTTCTTC.

The rearrangement joins TRBV7-6 to TRBJ1-4; unclear D gene. The V gene lost 5 bases and the J gene lost 0 bases, with 13 bases spanning the gap. The germline CDR1 and CDR2 sequences are SGHVS and FNYEAQ. The CDR3 runs to 16 residues. The CDR3 loop is CASSLGEGPTNEKLFF. The CDR3 nucleotides are TGTGCCAGCAGCCTCGGGGAGGGCCCAACTAATGAAAAACTGTTTTTT.

The chain has TRBV7-2 and TRBJ2-3; D is uncertain. CDR1 and CDR2 from the germline V gene are SGHTA and FQGNSA. The CDR3 has 14 residues. V lost 1 base and J lost 2, with 7 bases in between. Here the CDR3 reads CASSLEPYTDTQYF. The CDR3 DNA is TGTGCCAGCAGCTTAGAGCCCTACACAGATACGCAGTATTTT.

The chain combines TRBV9 with TRBJ2-3; no definite D call. The CDR3 is made up of 14 amino acids. Trimming pared 3 bases from V and 0 bases from J, leaving 8 bases between. Germline V gene lookup returns CDR1 SGDLS and CDR2 YYNGEE. CDR3 sequence reads: CASSARRSTDTQYF. The CDR3, as DNA: TGTGCCAGCAGCGCCCGGCGGAGCACAGATACGCAGTATTTT.

This clonotype showed up just a few times. V gene TRBV19 combines with J gene TRBJ2-7; 10 bases map to TRBD2. The ends lost 4 bases at V and 2 bases at J; junction bases unmatched: 5. This CDR3 has 15 amino acids. The V gene's germline CDR1 is LNHDA and CDR2 SQIVND (reference sequence). The CDR3 coding sequence is TGTGCCAGTAGTACGGGACTAGCGCCCACCTACGAGCAGTACTTC. Amino acid sequence: CASSTGLAPTYEQYF.